The 21 T cell receptor beta chains given below trace back to one sample, sequenced in a study of CD8+CD57+ T cells in acquired aplastic anemia. Genomic DNA acted as the template from which TCR beta VDJ combination and CDR3 sequence profiling were carried out. TCRdb ran MiXCR on the reads and lists one entry per CDR3 protein. This table has approximately 250,000 distinct CDR3 sequences, around 82% appearing once. Individuals selected for sequencing had exhibited CD8+CD57+ cell expansion on flow cytometry. What was sequenced was sorted CD4+, CD8+, or CD8+CD57+ T cells (not recorded which) from PBMCs. These TCRs come from a human donor with aplastic anemia.

The J gene is TRBJ2-3, the V gene TRBV5-1; a possible D gene is TRBD1 (5 bases). The V gene's germline CDR1 is SGHRS and CDR2 YFSETQ. The V end was cut by 2 bases, the J end by 9 bases, with 16 bases between. The CDR3 runs 14 residues. The CDR3 loop is CASSFTGPYSTQYF. In nucleotides, the CDR3 is TGCGCCAGCAGCTTCACAGGACCCTATAGCACGCAGTATTTT.

The genes are TRBV9 and TRBJ2-1; 8 bases fit TRBD2. The V segment lost 4 bases and the J segment 11 bases; nucleotides outside the gene matches: 17. Per germline, CDR1 SGDLS and CDR2 YYNGEE. The CDR3 spans 16 residues. In DNA form, the CDR3 reads TGTGCCAGCAGCTTAACGAAGCGGGGGTACTACACGCAGCAGTTCTTC. Residues: CASSLTKRGYYTQQFF.

V usage is TRBV20-1 and J usage is TRBJ2-1; D tentatively fits TRBD1 or TRBD2 (5 bases each). Trimming took 6 bases from V and 5 from J, leaving 11 bases between them. CDR1 is DFQATT, CDR2 SNEGSKA, per germline (reference sequence). The CDR3 consists of 12 residues. CDR3 region: CSARGRNNEQFF. The CDR3 DNA reads TGCAGTGCGAGGGGACGGAACAATGAGCAGTTCTTC.

With regard to this clonotype: At one end, the junction sequence differs from germline, possibly due to a read error. CDR3 amino acids: CASSVAGGQDKNTEAFF. The CDR3 bases are TGTGCCAGCAGCGTAGCAGGCGGTCAGGATAAGAACACTGAAGCTTTCTTT. The rearrangement uses TRBV7-8 and TRBJ1-1; D is unclear. The CDR3 is 17 residues long. Germline V lookup: CDR1 SGHVS, CDR2 FQNEAQ.

This clonotype came up many times. A much larger clone is a single base away; this may be a read error. The chain links TRBV11-3 to TRBJ2-1; a possible D gene is TRBD1 (5 bases). The CDR3 totals 16 residues. Germline lookup yields CDR1 SGHNT and CDR2 YENEEA. V dropped 0 bases and J dropped 8 bases, with 17 bases sitting between them. The CDR3 DNA is TGTGCCAGCAGCTTAGAGCTGACAGACGGTCAGGATGAGCAGTTCTTC. Translation gives CASSLELTDGQDEQFF.

In regard to this clonotype: Sequence at one end of the junction differs from germline and may be a read error. The genes are TRBV9 and TRBJ2-2, with D perhaps matching TRBD2 (6 bases). CDR1 is SGDLS, CDR2 YYNGEE, per germline. This CDR3 has 16 residues. The CDR3 protein is CASSVGAGLNNGELFF. The CDR3 DNA reads TGTGCTAGCAGCGTAGGGGCGGGGCTGAACAACGGGGAGCTGTTTTTT.

The V and J genes are TRBV7-8 and TRBJ2-7; TRBD1 matches at 7 bases. The CDR3 is 14 residues long. Germline V CDR1 and CDR2: SGHVS, FQNEAQ. The CDR3 DNA sequence: TGTGCCAGCATCTTTCATCCAGACGGGACAGCCCTTTCCGTC. Protein product: CASIFHPDGTALSV.

This clonotype was recorded once. The genes are TRBV7-9 and TRBJ2-5; 9 bases are shared with TRBD2. This CDR3 comprises 15 residues. The germline gives CDR1 SEHNR, CDR2 FQNEAQ (reference sequence). The ends lost 4 bases at V and 10 bases at J; junction bases unmatched: 13. DNA of the CDR3: TGTGCCAGCAGCTCTAGAGGAAGCGGGGGGAGCGACCAGTACTTC. Translating it yields CASSSRGSGGSDQYF.

The genes are TRBV7-9 and TRBJ1-6; the D is unclear. The CDR3 totals 16 residues. V was clipped by 1 base and J by 14 bases, with 21 bases between them. CDR1 is SEHNR and CDR2 is FQNEAQ in the germline V gene (reference sequence). In nucleotides, the CDR3 is TGTGCCAGCAGCTTAGGGGAAGGTCCCGATACGCCGTCCCTCCACTTT. Translated: CASSLGEGPDTPSLHF. Filled out from reference TRBV7-9 and TRBJ1-6, the complete variable domain reads DTGVSQNPRHKITKRGQNVTFRCDPISEHNRLYWYRQTLGQGPEFLTYFQNEAQLEKSRLLSDRFSAERPKGSFSTLEIQRTEQGDSAMYLCASSLGEGPDTPSLHFGNGTRLTVT.

The rearrangement uses TRBV7-2 and TRBJ2-3; no firm D call. CDR1 and CDR2 from the germline V gene are SGHTA and FQGNSA. The V end lost 3 bases, the J end lost 2 bases, and 9 bases lay between the germline ends. The CDR3 is 14 amino acids. The CDR3 bases are TGTGCCAGCAGCTTCTTGGGAAACACAGATACGCAGTATTTT. It specifies CASSFLGNTDTQYF.

The chain employs TRBV12-3 or TRBV12-4 and TRBJ1-2, with a tentative D call TRBD1 (6 bases). CDR3 length: 15 residues. The V end lost 1 base, the J end lost 5 bases, and 14 bases lay between the germline ends. CDR3 nucleotides: TGTGCCAGCAGTTTAGGAGGACAGCTTCTTTATGGCTACACCTTC. Translated: CASSLGGQLLYGYTF.

The chain has TRBV2 and TRBJ2-1, with TRBD1 identical over 12 bases. The CDR3 loop spans 13 amino acids. V shed 8 bases, J shed 8 bases, and the junction held 4 bases outside the gene matches. Germline V CDR1 and CDR2: SNHLY, FYNNEI. CDR3: CASVGTGGDEQFF. The CDR3 coding sequence is TGTGCCAGCGTTGGGACAGGGGGCGATGAGCAGTTCTTC.

The chain carries TRBV24-1 and TRBJ2-7, with D perhaps TRBD2 (7 bases). V gave up 0 bases and J gave up 5 bases, with 40 bases separating them. Per germline, CDR1 KGHDR and CDR2 SFDVKD. There are 24 residues in the CDR3. CDR3 residues: CATSDLTGPKGEGARLTGGNEQYV. CDR3 in DNA: TGTGCCACCAGTGATTTGACTGGACCAAAGGGGGAGGGCGCCCGTCTAACGGGAGGCAACGAGCAGTACGTC.

The gene calls are TRBV11-2 and TRBJ2-7; 11 bases fit TRBD1. CDR3 length: 14 residues. Germline V gene sequence: CDR1 SGHAT, CDR2 FQNNGV. Germline trimming cut 5 bases from V and 4 bases from J; bases unmatched to any gene: 4. CDR3 region: CASSPDRGRYEQYF. CDR3 coding DNA: TGTGCCAGCAGCCCGGACAGGGGGCGGTACGAGCAGTACTTC.

In regard to this clonotype: One end of the junction is discordant with germline, which a read error may explain. The chain joins TRBV2 to TRBJ1-2; D perhaps matches TRBD1 (6 bases). This CDR3 has 16 amino acids. CDR1 is SNHLY, CDR2 FYNNEI, per germline. The CDR3 protein is CASGAGDTGTEYCYTF. The CDR3 DNA follows: TGTGCCAGCGGGGCCGGGGACACGGGTACGGAGTATTGTTACACATTC.

As to this clonotype: A read error may produce the germline difference seen at one junction end. The chain links TRBV7-7 to TRBJ2-3; tentatively, D is TRBD1 or TRBD2 (6 bases each). The germline CDR1 and CDR2 sequences are SSHAT and FNYEAQ (reference sequence). The CDR3 covers 15 residues. DNA for the CDR3: TGTGCCAGCTATGGGGGGACCGGGGGCACAGATGCGCAGTATTTT. This gives the protein CASYGGTGGTDAQYF.

The chain has TRBV7-9 and TRBJ2-1; either TRBD1 or TRBD2 may fit D (6 bases each). CDR1 is SEHNR, CDR2 FQNEAQ, per germline (reference sequence). The CDR3 runs 16 residues. V was shortened by 5 bases and J by 9 bases, with 23 bases between the two germline ends. CDR3 in DNA: TGTGCCAGCAGCGAAGGGGGGAGAGGGGTGAACACTGAGCAGTTCTTC. It yields the protein CASSEGGRGVNTEQFF.

Comment on this clonotype: The conserved phenylalanine or tryptophan is not found at the CDR3 terminus, so this likely reflects a read error. The limits of the CDR3 on the DNA are not certain, so only TCRdb's listed CDR3 is given. V and J are TRBV6-6 and TRBJ2-7; the D call in the table, TRBD1, was not verified against the DNA. The CDR3 has 14 amino acids, counting both end residues. Germline V gene data show CDR1 as MNHNY and CDR2 as SVGAGI (reference sequence). CDR3 protein: CASSYLQGKQVHDL.

Points on this clonotype: Because it lacks the conserved phenylalanine or tryptophan at the end, this CDR3 is likely a read error. Because the CDR3's place on the DNA is in doubt, the DNA is left out and the CDR3 is given as listed by TCRdb. The genes are TRBV7-9 and TRBJ1-5. The CDR3 totals 13 residues, both ends included. CDR1 is SEHNR and CDR2 is FQNEAQ in the germline V gene (reference sequence). CDR3 sequence reads: CASSSSHTQYFDS.

The CDR3 bases are TGTGCCAGCGGGGACAGGGACACAGATACGCAGGATTTTACCTTC. Protein sequence: CASGDRDTDTQDFTF. The chain uses TRBV7-8 and TRBJ1-2; 9 positions match TRBD1. Trimming took 8 bases from V and 14 from J; bases not matched to a gene: 21. Per the germline V gene, CDR1 is SGHVS and CDR2 is FQNEAQ. The CDR3 is made up of 15 amino acids.

Worth noting for this clonotype: One end of the junction does not line up with germline, which may come from a read error. V and J are TRBV10-3 and TRBJ1-3, with D unresolved. CDR1 and CDR2 (germline): ENHRY, SYGVKD. The CDR3 extends over 14 amino acids. CDR3 sequence: CASSFASSGNTIYF. CDR3 in DNA: TGTGCCAGCAGTTTTGCAAGCTCTGGAAACACCATATATTTT.